The present T cell receptor (beta chain) was sequenced within a study of technical replicates of blood from several donors. The CDR3 runs 16 residues. With 3 bases clipped from V and 5 bases from J, the junction kept 8 bases outside the gene matches. Germline values: CDR1 MNHNS, CDR2 SASEGT. TCRdb's copy holds only in-frame clones and misses some; the assay was immunoSEQ multiplex PCR. The data show 70,000 to 85,000 clones, with about 90% seen just once and about 0.27% held by the top ten. The chain carries TRBV6-1 and TRBJ2-5; the match to TRBD2 covers 11 bases. The sequence derives from a human donor in good health. The specimen sequenced was T cells isolated from PBMCs. DNA of the CDR3: TGTGCCAGCAGTGATTGGGGGTTAGCGGGAGGGGAGACCCAGTACTTC. Its protein product is CASSDWGLAGGETQYF.